This T cell receptor (beta chain) was profiled in a study of cytomegalovirus exposure and HLA in healthy donors. Study observations and caveats: In vitro, a few CMV-associated chains proved specific for CMV antigens. Cytomegalovirus association was assigned to approximately 160 TCR beta chains.

In the case of this clone: What it binds is not known.

The germline CDR1 and CDR2 sequences are GTSNPN and SVGIG (reference sequence). CDR3 length: 13 amino acids. The J segment lost 2 bases and the V segment lost 3 bases, leaving 1 base of the junction unmatched. Measured with immunoSEQ multiplex PCR; TCRdb has only the in-frame clones, and not every one. The sample has over 200,000 clones, about 90% seen once. The clonotype was recovered from a woman aged 18-29 years in good health and CMV-seronegative. Sequencing used PBMCs. This chain joins TRBV30 and TRBJ1-3; 7 positions agree with TRBD1. Here the CDR3 reads CAWSGQAGNTIYF. CDR3 DNA sequence: TGTGCCTGGAGCGGACAGGCTGGAAACACCATATATTTT.